The 24 T cell receptor beta chains below come from one sample, sequenced in a study of CD8+CD57+ T cells in acquired aplastic anemia. It was genomic DNA that served as the template for profiling TCR beta VDJ and CDR3. TCRdb re-called the reads through MiXCR, storing one row per CDR3 protein. The sample consists of around 170,000 distinct CDR3 sequences, under 75% of them appearing once. The sample taken for sequencing was sorted CD4+, CD8+, or CD8+CD57+ T cells (not recorded which) from PBMCs. Every receptor here comes from a human donor in good health.

The CDR3: CSVSEDSYNEQFF. DNA for the CDR3: TGCAGCGTGTCGGAGGACAGCTACAATGAGCAGTTCTTC. The gene calls are TRBV29-1 and TRBJ2-1, with a tentative D call TRBD1 (6 bases). Germline-derived CDR1 and CDR2 are SQVTM and ANQGSEA. V dropped 6 bases and J dropped 3 bases, with 12 bases sitting between them. The CDR3 is made up of 13 amino acids.

The V and J genes are TRBV7-9 and TRBJ1-2; a weak D match, TRBD1 (5 bases). The CDR3 is 11 residues long. CDR1 is SEHNR, CDR2 FQNEAQ, per germline (reference sequence). Trimming stripped 3 bases from V and 10 bases from J, with 9 bases between. In nucleotides, the CDR3 is TGTGCCAGCAGCTTTGGGGGTGACTACACCTTC. It specifies CASSFGGDYTF.

This clonotype has only one observation. The missing conserved phenylalanine or tryptophan at the end of this CDR3 makes a read error likely. This rearrangement joins TRBV15 to TRBJ2-2; D possibly matches TRBD1 or TRBD2 (5 bases each). V shed 6 bases and J shed 8 bases, with 7 bases lying between them. The germline CDR1 and CDR2 sequences are LNHNV and YYDKDF (reference sequence). The CDR3 loop spans 11 amino acids. CDR3 coding DNA: TGTGCCACCAGGGGGGTAGGGGAGCTGTTTTCT. Its protein product is CATRGVGELFS.

This clonotype was observed many times. The CDR3, as DNA: TGTGCCAGCAGTTTATCTGACGGGATAGAGACCCAGTACTTC. It translates to CASSLSDGIETQYF. The rearrangement uses TRBV27 and TRBJ2-5; D may be TRBD2 (5 bases). This CDR3 contains 14 residues. Trimming removed 0 bases at V and 4 bases at J, with 9 bases between. CDR1 is MNHEY, CDR2 SMNVEV, per germline (reference sequence).

The chain joins TRBV20-1 to TRBJ1-6; D may be TRBD1 (5 bases). Trimming took off 6 bases at V and 10 bases at J, with 16 bases between the two ends. The CDR3 runs 13 residues. CDR1 DFQATT and CDR2 SNEGSKA come from the germline V gene (reference sequence). In nucleotides, the CDR3 is TGCAGTGCCCTCGGCAGGGTGGGATCACCCCTCCACTTT. Translation: CSALGRVGSPLHF.

The J gene is TRBJ1-6, the V gene TRBV27, with D possibly being TRBD1 (5 bases). The CDR3 runs to 15 residues. CDR1 MNHEY and CDR2 SMNVEV come from the germline V gene (reference sequence). Deletions cut 2 bases from V and 6 bases from J, with 11 bases between. CDR3 loop: CASSLNGARNSPLHF. CDR3 DNA sequence: TGTGCCAGCAGTTTAAACGGGGCACGTAATTCACCCCTCCACTTT.

This clonotype was found a few times. The chain carries TRBV15 and TRBJ2-5; D not certain. The CDR3 length is 14 residues. V lost 5 bases and J lost 5, with 15 bases in between. Germline CDR1 LNHNV, CDR2 YYDKDF (reference sequence). This CDR3 reads CATSDRKGWETQYF. In nucleotides, the CDR3 is TGTGCCACCAGCGATCGGAAGGGATGGGAGACCCAGTACTTC.

This clonotype came up many times. V and J are TRBV12-3 or TRBV12-4 and TRBJ2-5, with D uncertain. The CDR3 extends over 14 amino acids. Trimming left V 1 base short and J 3 bases short, with 9 bases between. The CDR3 DNA reads as TGTGCCAGCAGTTTAGATGGCCTGAAAGAGACCCAGTACTTC. It yields the protein CASSLDGLKETQYF.

The rearrangement links TRBV27 to TRBJ1-1, with D unresolved. Germline CDR1 MNHEY, CDR2 SMNVEV (reference sequence). The CDR3 has 15 residues. V lost 3 bases to trimming and J lost 0 bases, with 11 bases between them. CDR3 region: CASSFIEQMNTEAFF. CDR3 in DNA: TGTGCCAGCAGTTTCATCGAACAAATGAACACTGAAGCTTTCTTT.

This clonotype was observed a single time. The chain links TRBV7-6 to TRBJ2-2, with TRBD1 as a possible D gene (5 bases). CDR1 is SGHVS, CDR2 FNYEAQ, per germline. The CDR3 totals 14 residues. The V gene lost 3 bases and the J gene lost 6 bases, with 11 bases spanning the gap. The CDR3 nucleotides read TGTGCCAGCAGCTTCCAGGGAAACGCCGGGGAGCTGTTTTTT. Encoded protein: CASSFQGNAGELFF.

This clonotype has a single count. The chain carries TRBV7-9 and TRBJ2-7, with 10 nucleotides matching TRBD2. Per germline, CDR1 SEHNR and CDR2 FQNEAQ (reference sequence). The length of the CDR3 is 15 residues. J gave up 5 bases and V 5 bases, and 9 bases lay outside the gene matches. The CDR3 DNA is TGTGCCAGCAGCCTCAGCGGGAGGGCCGACCACGAGCAGTACTTC. This codes for CASSLSGRADHEQYF.

The CDR3 coding sequence is TGTGCCAGCAGTGACCACCACGAGCAGTACTTC. Its protein product is CASSDHHEQYF. The rearrangement joins TRBV6-2 or TRBV6-3 to TRBJ2-7; no firm D call. Trimming stripped 5 bases from V and 5 bases from J, with 7 bases between. The CDR3 runs 11 residues. Germline CDR1 reads MNHEY; CDR2 reads SVGEGT.

This chain uses TRBV9 with TRBJ1-6, with no clear D. The V and J ends lost 0 bases and 6 bases respectively, with 4 bases between them. Germline V gene sequence: CDR1 SGDLS, CDR2 YYNGEE. The length of the CDR3 is 13 residues. CDR3 region: CASSVASNSPLHF. The CDR3 DNA is TGTGCCAGCAGCGTAGCTAGTAATTCACCCCTCCACTTT.

The chain employs TRBV20-1 and TRBJ1-2; D is undetermined. V dropped 7 bases and J dropped 2 bases, with 11 bases sitting between them. The CDR3 contains 12 residues. The germline CDR1 and CDR2 sequences are DFQATT and SNEGSKA (reference sequence). In DNA, the CDR3 is TGCAGTGTTATAGGACGGAACTATGGCTACACCTTC. This encodes CSVIGRNYGYTF.

This clonotype was detected only a few times. This sequence joins TRBV20-1 and TRBJ2-1; tentatively, D is TRBD2 (6 bases). Trimming took off 3 bases at V and 8 bases at J, with 8 bases between the two ends. This CDR3 has 11 amino acids. Germline CDR1 reads DFQATT; CDR2 reads SNEGSKA (reference sequence). This CDR3 reads CSASTGDEQFF. The CDR3 DNA is TGCAGTGCTAGTACGGGGGATGAGCAGTTCTTC.

In this sample, this clonotype turned up many times. The chain combines TRBV12-3 or TRBV12-4 with TRBJ1-2; D unresolved. CDR3 length: 13 amino acids. The V end was cut by 6 bases, the J end by 4 bases, with 12 bases between. CDR3 bases: TGTGCCAGCAGCAGGACCGCATTCTATGGCTACACCTTC. Its translation: CASSRTAFYGYTF.

This clonotype has a count of ten or more. The V and J genes are TRBV19 and TRBJ1-1; maybe TRBD1 (5 bases). The germline CDR1 and CDR2 sequences are LNHDA and SQIVND (reference sequence). The CDR3 has 16 residues. V gave up 5 bases and J gave up 8 bases, with 24 bases separating them. The CDR3 DNA follows: TGTGCCAGTAGTGCACGGGAGACAGTAGGGGTGTGGGAAGCTTTCTTT. It translates to CASSARETVGVWEAFF.

This clonotype has more than one count but fewer than ten. This chain connects TRBV5-4 to TRBJ1-6; D gene ambiguous. The CDR3 is 14 amino acids. Trimming removed 2 bases at V and 5 bases at J, with 8 bases between. Per the germline V gene, CDR1 is SGHNT and CDR2 is YYREEE (reference sequence). CDR3 sequence: CASSFGWNNSPLHF. The CDR3 nucleotides read TGTGCCAGCAGCTTTGGATGGAATAATTCACCCCTCCACTTT.

The chain has TRBV6-5 and TRBJ2-7; D might be TRBD1 (6 bases). Between the trimmed V and J ends, which lost 6 bases and 1 base, there was a span of 13 bases. The CDR3 is 14 amino acids. Germline CDR1 is MNHEY and CDR2 is SVGAGI. The CDR3 sequence: CASSPLQGSYEQYF. CDR3 DNA sequence: TGTGCCAGCAGCCCGTTACAGGGATCCTACGAGCAGTACTTC.

The chain uses TRBV25-1 and TRBJ2-7; D perhaps matches TRBD2 (5 bases). V was cut by 4 bases and J by 7 bases, with 17 bases left in between. Germline CDR1 MGHDK, CDR2 SYGVNS. The CDR3 contains 14 residues. Here the CDR3 DNA reads TGTGCCAGCAGTGCGTACCAACCGACGGGGGAGCAGTACTTC. Protein sequence: CASSAYQPTGEQYF.

V is TRBV7-3 and J is TRBJ2-7; 15 bases align to TRBD2. J was trimmed by 5 bases and V by 3 bases; bases with no gene match: 8. This CDR3 comprises 17 residues. Germline CDR1 and CDR2: SGHTA and FQGTGA. The CDR3 nucleotides read TGTGCCAGCAGCTTTAGGGGGACTAGCGGGAGGAAGGACGAGCAGTACTTC. Translation: CASSFRGTSGRKDEQYF.

This clonotype was detected ten times or more. J is TRBJ2-3 and V is TRBV14; 10 positions agree with TRBD2. V shed 4 bases, J shed 1 base, and the junction held 2 bases outside the gene matches. The CDR3 extends over 15 amino acids. CDR1 is SGHDN and CDR2 is FVKESK in the germline V gene. In nucleotides, the CDR3 is TGTGCCAGCAGCCGAACTAGCGGGGGCACAGATACGCAGTATTTT. Its protein product is CASSRTSGGTDTQYF. The variable domain in full, with the rest retrieved from reference TRBV14 and TRBJ2-3, is EAGVTQFPSHSVIEKGQTVTLRCDPISGHDNLYWYRRVMGKEIKFLLHFVKESKQDESGMPNNRFLAERTGGTYSTLKVQPAELEDSGVYFCASSRTSGGTDTQYFGPGTRLTVL.

This clonotype occurred many times. The chain carries TRBV15 and TRBJ2-1; 10 positions agree with TRBD2. This CDR3 region has 16 residues. Germline V gene lookup returns CDR1 LNHNV and CDR2 YYDKDF (reference sequence). The ends lost 1 base at V and 1 base at J; junction bases unmatched: 1. The DNA for the CDR3 is TGTGCCACCAGCAGAGGGACTAGCGGTTCCTACAATGAGCAGTTCTTC. Its translation is CATSRGTSGSYNEQFF.

Worth noting for this clonotype: Since no conserved phenylalanine or tryptophan closes the CDR3, a read error is the likely cause. This chain connects TRBV11-2 to TRBJ1-6; D unclear. The V end was cut by 1 base, the J end by 8 bases, with 15 bases between. Germline V gene data show CDR1 as SGHAT and CDR2 as FQNNGV. CDR3 length: 16 amino acids. The CDR3 nucleotides are TGTGCCAGCAGCTTAGGAGGGATGGGGAAGGATTCACCCCTCCACCTT. Amino acids: CASSLGGMGKDSPLHL.